This T cell receptor (beta chain) emerged from a study of early T cells in non-severe SARS-CoV-2 infection (dated by TCRdb to about 2021). A note on the overall study: Because TCR sequencing relied on bulk RNA taken from unsorted whole blood, pairing of alpha and beta chains was not possible. Overall study results and their limits: VDJdb matching was skewed toward anti-spike CD8 responses and likely underestimated virus-specific expansions by missing private and CD4 specificities.

This was a case-control study nested in a cohort of healthcare workers in London, UK, who had nasopharyngeal swab PCR tests and blood samples taken every week. Healthcare workers were enrolled in the week of the UK lockdown, from 23 to 31 March 2020, and were followed every week for up to 16 weeks. This clonotype was observed a single time. No antigen is known for it. A read error is possible here, since a much larger clone lies one base away. Library generation was performed with 5' RACE. Sequenced using a NextSeq 500. Unique molecular identifiers were attached to individual cDNA molecules in the TCR library protocol so that sequencing error and PCR bias could be corrected. Both TCR alpha and beta chains were sequenced, and tight co-correlation was observed between alpha and beta sequence abundances in each sample. Concerning the study's data processing: Decombinator V4 was used to perform V gene, J gene and CDR3 annotation of TCR sequences. TCRs were defined as expanded if a significant change between any two time points was detected under a Poisson model with p below 0.0001. TCR abundances were normalised to the total number of TCRs sequenced per sample and expressed as counts per million. VDJdb, accessed on 1 November 2021, was searched for TCRs annotated for CMV, EBV and SARS-CoV-2, and TCRs annotated for more than one antigen were excluded. The public reads were run again by TCRdb, first through fastp at Q25 and then through MiXCR, and only productive beta chains were kept. Rows merge per CDR3 protein into single entries with the most common DNA and genes. The V and J calls were not made by the authors but by TCRdb's processing. This sample is represented by 60,000 or so distinct CDR3 sequences; just under 9% of them were singletons. 17% of the sample is taken by the ten largest.

The clonotype originates from an adult who was a healthcare worker with PCR-confirmed SARS-CoV-2 infection or an uninfected control (not recorded which). Source material: whole blood.

The CDR3 corresponds to CTSRGGSYDEQFF. The nucleotides read TGTACGAGTCGGGGGGGCTCCTACGATGAGCAGTTCTTC. The V and J genes are TRBV2 and TRBJ2-1; TRBD2 fits 8 bases in the junction. Its CDR3 holds 13 amino acids, cysteine through phenylalanine. CDR3 DNA is the only sequence kept; it has 39 bases, read in frame from the first base. The germline V gene yields SNHLY for CDR1 and FYNNEI for CDR2.